This TCR beta chain comes out of a study of immune evolution from preneoplasia to lung adenocarcinoma. Findings of the study overall: Top clone share appeared to fall from AAH through AIS, MIA, adenocarcinoma.

Remarks on this clone: Its antigen is undetermined.

The CDR3 sequence is 14 residues long. V lost 0 bases, J lost 3 bases, and 8 bases lay in between. Germline-derived CDR1 and CDR2 are KGHSH and LQKENI. The assay was immunoSEQ multiplex PCR, and TCRdb's table has in-frame clones only and misses some. The sample yields under 3,500 clones, around 87% seen once. The receptor's source is a person aged 65 to 85 with lung adenocarcinoma. Sequenced: FFPE adjacent normal lung tissue. The genes are TRBV18 and TRBJ2-5; D not resolved. CDR3 residues: CASSPPARKETQYF. The DNA of the CDR3 is TGTGCCAGCTCACCACCGGCGCGGAAAGAGACCCAGTACTTC. The whole variable domain, filled in from reference TRBV18 and TRBJ2-5, reads NAGVMQNPRHLVRRRGQEARLRCSPMKGHSHVYWYRQLPEEGLKFMVYLQKENIIDESGMPKERFSAEFPKEGPSILRIQQVVRGDSAAYFCASSPPARKETQYFGPGTRLLVL.